These T cell receptor beta chains were read from a single sample in a study of OX40 agonist ivuxolimab in advanced cancers. The assay was immunoSEQ multiplex PCR, and TCRdb's table has in-frame clones only and misses some. The table has fewer than 110,000 clones, 85% to 95% seen once. Sample: CD4+ or CD8+ T cells sorted from blood, taken in a trial of the OX40 agonist ivuxolimab. All receptors come from an adult with an advanced solid tumor such as melanoma, head and neck, liver or kidney cancer. The CDR3 runs from the conserved cysteine through the conserved F or W. Each record gives: D gene, CDR3 length, V gene, J gene, CDR3 DNA, CDR3 protein. A D gene is named only where the DNA matches it firmly.

TRBD2	15	TRBV27	TRBJ2-1	TGTGCCAGCAGCTTCGGCGGGAGGGCCTACAATGAGCAGTTCTTC	CASSFGGRAYNEQFF
TRBD1	15	TRBV7-6	TRBJ1-2	TGTGCCAGCAGCTCCCCGGACAGGGGAACCTATGGCTACACCTTC	CASSSPDRGTYGYTF
NA	16	TRBV7-8	TRBJ1-5	TGTGCCAGCAGCTCGAGACGGACAACCGTAAATCAGCCCCAGCATTTT	CASSSRRTTVNQPQHF
TRBD2	13	TRBV18	TRBJ2-7	TGTGCCAGCTCACCAGCGGGAGTATACGAGCAGTACTTC	CASSPAGVYEQYF
NA	16	TRBV7-3	TRBJ1-2	TGTGCCAGCAGCTTTGGAGGGCCAGACCCCCGCTATGGCTACACCTTC	CASSFGGPDPRYGYTF
TRBD1	16	TRBV27	TRBJ1-5	TGTGCCAGCAGAGCGGAGGGGGCGGGCGGCAATCAGCCCCAGCATTTT	CASRAEGAGGNQPQHF
TRBD2	15	TRBV19	TRBJ2-2	TGTGCCAGTTCTCCCAGCGGGATGAACACCGGGGAGCTGTTTTTT	CASSPSGMNTGELFF
NA	16	TRBV19	TRBJ2-7	TGTGCCAGTAGTATAGCAGGGACCGCGAGCTCCTACGAGCAGTACTTC	CASSIAGTASSYEQYF
TRBD1	14	TRBV7-9	TRBJ1-2	TGTGCCAGCAGCTTAACCGGACAGGGAGGTGGCTACACCTTC	CASSLTGQGGGYTF
NA	14	TRBV6-4	TRBJ2-1	TGTGCCACCAGCCAAGGTTTAAAGGCAAATGAGCAGTTCTTC	CATSQGLKANEQFF
NA	15	TRBV7-2	TRBJ2-4	TGTGCCAGCAGTTCTGGGAGCTTAGCCAAAAACATTCAGTACTTC	CASSSGSLAKNIQYF
NA	13	TRBV6-5	TRBJ2-3	TGTGCCAGCAGTTCACAAGTAACAGATACGCAGTATTTT	CASSSQVTDTQYF
TRBD1	15	TRBV7-9	TRBJ2-7	TGTGCCAGCGGATATTCAGGGGACAGGGTGAACGAGCAGTACTTC	CASGYSGDRVNEQYF
TRBD2	16	TRBV7-9	TRBJ2-1	TGTGCCAGCAGCCGAAGGACTAGCGGGACCAACAATGAGCAGTTCTTC	CASSRRTSGTNNEQFF
TRBD1	15	TRBV27	TRBJ2-7	TGTGCCAGCAGCAAGGGACAGGGCCTCTCCTACGAGCAGTACTTC	CASSKGQGLSYEQYF
TRBD2	15	TRBV29-1	TRBJ2-3	TGCAGCGTTGTGGGGGGAGCGGGAGAGGCAGATACGCAGTATTTT	CSVVGGAGEADTQYF
NA	14	TRBV28	TRBJ1-2	TGTGCCAGCAGCTCACAGGGAGCCTACTATGGCTACACCTTC	CASSSQGAYYGYTF
TRBD1	17	TRBV7-2	TRBJ2-2	TGTGCCAGCAGCCTCAGGAAGGGACAGAGCCCCACCGGGGAGCTGTTTTTT	CASSLRKGQSPTGELFF
NA	13	TRBV7-3	TRBJ1-1	TGTGCCACCCGACTAAATATGAACACTGAAGCTTTCTTT	CATRLNMNTEAFF
TRBD1	14	TRBV9	TRBJ1-5	TGTGCCAGCAGCACCGGGACAGGGGATCAGCCCCAGCATTTT	CASSTGTGDQPQHF
NA	16	TRBV6-5	TRBJ2-1	TGTGCCAGCAGTTACTCCGCGGCCCCGGGTTACAATGAGCAGTTCTTC	CASSYSAAPGYNEQFF
TRBD1	14	TRBV6-1	TRBJ1-1	TGTGCCAGCAGCCTGGGACAGCTGAACACTGAAGCTTTCTTT	CASSLGQLNTEAFF
NA	16	TRBV29-1	TRBJ2-2	TGCAGCGTTGGGCTAAAAACGGGACCTAACACCGGGGAGCTGTTTTTT	CSVGLKTGPNTGELFF
NA	14	TRBV2	TRBJ1-3	TGTGCCAGCAGCTTACAGAGCTCTGGAAACACCATATATTTT	CASSLQSSGNTIYF